Described below is a single T cell receptor (beta chain) sequence and its context. Its antigen is unidentified. After removal of 8 bases from V and 8 bases from J, the junction contained 14 bases not matched to a gene. CDR1 and CDR2 from the germline V gene are MDHEN and SYDVKM. The CDR3 is made up of 15 amino acids. Primers included in the PCR were 60 Vbeta and 13 Jbeta primers. Produced via immunoSEQ multiplex PCR; TCRdb's table is partial and in-frame only. The table lists 30,000 to 40,000 clones, less than 75% of them singletons. These data are taken from a study of cytomegalovirus exposure and HLA in healthy donors. The study, taken as a whole, reports: The authors listed 164 TCR beta chains as cytomegalovirus-associated.

The receptor was derived from a man between 35 and 55 years old in good health and CMV-seropositive. The specimen sequenced was PBMCs. The rearrangement joins TRBV28 to TRBJ1-2; TRBD1 aligns across 10 bases. In DNA, the CDR3 is TGTGCCAGCGGGAGTCGACAGGGGGCCACCATCGGCTACACCTTC. This translates into CASGSRQGATIGYTF.